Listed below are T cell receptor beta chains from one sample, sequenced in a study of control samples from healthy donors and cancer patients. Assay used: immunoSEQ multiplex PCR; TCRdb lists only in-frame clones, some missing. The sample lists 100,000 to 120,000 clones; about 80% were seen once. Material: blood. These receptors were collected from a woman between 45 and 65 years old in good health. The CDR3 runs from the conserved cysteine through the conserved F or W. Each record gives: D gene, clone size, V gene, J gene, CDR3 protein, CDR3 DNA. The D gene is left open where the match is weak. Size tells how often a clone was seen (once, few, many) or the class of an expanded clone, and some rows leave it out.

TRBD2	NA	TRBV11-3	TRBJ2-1	CASSLERGGYNEQFF	TGTGCCAGCAGCTTAGAGCGGGGGGGCTACAATGAGCAGTTCTTC
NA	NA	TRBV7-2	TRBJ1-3	CASSPLGQGNTIYF	TGTGCCAGCAGCCCTCTGGGACAAGGGAACACCATATATTTT
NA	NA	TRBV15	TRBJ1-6	CATSRQGDSPLHF	TGTGCCACCAGCAGACAGGGTGATTCACCCCTCCACTTT
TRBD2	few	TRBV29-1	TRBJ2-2	CSVGSAGRTGELFF	TGCAGCGTTGGATCAGCGGGACGGACCGGGGAGCTGTTTTTT
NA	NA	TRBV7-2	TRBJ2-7	CASSPGTSSEQYF	TGTGCCAGCAGCCCCGGAACTTCCTCCGAGCAGTACTTC
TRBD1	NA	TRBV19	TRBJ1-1	CASSPGQGLTEAFF	TGTGCCAGTAGTCCCGGACAGGGTTTGACTGAAGCTTTCTTT
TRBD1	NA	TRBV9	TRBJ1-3	CASSARQGMTGNTIYF	TGTGCCAGCAGCGCTCGACAGGGGATGACTGGAAACACCATATATTTT
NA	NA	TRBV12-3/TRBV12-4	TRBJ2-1	CASSSDSQKPFF	TGTGCCAGCAGTTCCGACAGCCAGAAGCCGTTCTTC
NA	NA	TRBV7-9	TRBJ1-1	CASVKSDTEAFF	TGTGCCAGCGTTAAGTCGGACACTGAAGCTTTCTTT
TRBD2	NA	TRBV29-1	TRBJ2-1	CSVGPSGAEEQFF	TGCAGCGTTGGCCCTAGCGGAGCGGAGGAGCAGTTCTTC
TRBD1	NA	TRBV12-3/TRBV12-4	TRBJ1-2	CASSITGGRGYTF	TGTGCCAGCAGTATCACAGGGGGGAGAGGCTACACCTTC
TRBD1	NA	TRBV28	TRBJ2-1	CASSSPRPGGEGYEQFF	TGTGCCAGCAGTTCCCCCCGGCCAGGGGGCGAGGGATATGAGCAGTTCTTC
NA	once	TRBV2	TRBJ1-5	CASNKGALGNSNQPQHF	TGTGCCAGCAATAAGGGTGCCCTCGGGAATAGCAATCAGCCCCAGCATTTT
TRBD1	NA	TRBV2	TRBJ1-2	CAEPGQLFVGYTF	TGTGCCGAGCCGGGACAGTTATTCGTGGGCTACACCTTC
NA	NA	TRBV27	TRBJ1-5	CASSSGWNSNQPQHF	TGTGCCAGCAGTTCAGGGTGGAATAGCAATCAGCCCCAGCATTTT
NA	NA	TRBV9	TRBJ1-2	CASSVGRGGRGYTF	TGTGCCAGCAGCGTAGGTCGGGGGGGACGCGGCTACACCTTC
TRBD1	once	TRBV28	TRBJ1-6	CASSAPGQIYSPLHF	TGTGCCAGCAGCGCACCGGGACAGATTTATTCACCCCTCCACTTT
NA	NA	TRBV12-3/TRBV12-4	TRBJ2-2	CASSRDTGELFF	TGTGCCAGCAGCCGGGACACCGGGGAGCTGTTTTTT
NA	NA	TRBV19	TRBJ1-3	CASSIPGTNTIYF	TGTGCCAGTAGTATTCCCGGGACGAACACCATATATTTT
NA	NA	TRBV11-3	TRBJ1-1	CASSLARLVGNTEAFF	TGTGCCAGCAGCTTAGCGAGATTGGTGGGTAACACTGAAGCTTTCTTT
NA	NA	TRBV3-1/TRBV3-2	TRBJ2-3	CASSQDLQGGRTDTQYF	TGTGCCAGCAGCCAAGATTTGCAGGGGGGCCGGACAGATACGCAGTATTTT
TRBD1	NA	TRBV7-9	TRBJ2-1	CASSLGTGYNEQFF	TGTGCCAGCAGCTTAGGGACAGGGTACAATGAGCAGTTCTTC
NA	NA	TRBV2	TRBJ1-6	CASNPGGGNNSPLHF	TGTGCCAGCAACCCGGGGGGGGGCAATAATTCACCCCTCCACTTT
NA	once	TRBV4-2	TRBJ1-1	CASSQEVGLNTEAFF	TGTGCCAGCAGCCAAGAGGTTGGATTGAACACTGAAGCTTTCTTT
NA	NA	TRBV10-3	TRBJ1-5	CAISAQQGILNQPQHF	TGTGCCATCAGTGCCCAGCAGGGGATCCTAAATCAGCCCCAGCATTTT
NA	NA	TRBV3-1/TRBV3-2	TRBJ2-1	CASSQGTSRGEQFF	TGTGCCAGCAGCCAAGGAACTAGCCGAGGTGAGCAGTTCTTC
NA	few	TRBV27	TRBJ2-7	CASSFLDSIYEQYF	TGTGCCAGCAGTTTTCTTGACAGTATCTACGAGCAGTACTTC
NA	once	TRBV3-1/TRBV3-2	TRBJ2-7	CASSQRREQYF	TGTGCCAGCAGCCAAAGGCGCGAGCAGTACTTC
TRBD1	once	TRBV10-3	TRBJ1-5	CAISPGQGASEQPQHF	TGTGCCATCAGTCCGGGACAGGGGGCTTCCGAGCAGCCCCAGCATTTT
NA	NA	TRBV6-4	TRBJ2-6	CASSDSGGANVLTF	TGTGCCAGCAGTGACTCGGGTGGGGCCAACGTCCTGACTTTC
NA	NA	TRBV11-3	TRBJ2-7	CASSRTGLLVHEQYF	TGTGCCAGCAGCCGCACAGGGCTATTGGTCCACGAGCAGTACTTC
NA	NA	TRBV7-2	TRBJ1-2	CASSQGSGLKGYTF	TGTGCCAGCAGCCAGGGATCCGGCCTTAAGGGCTACACCTTC
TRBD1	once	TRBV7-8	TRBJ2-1	CASSLSRGNIYNEQFF	TGTGCCAGCAGCTTGTCCAGGGGGAATATATACAATGAGCAGTTCTTC